These 27 T cell receptor beta chains came from one sample sequenced in a study of cytomegalovirus exposure and HLA in healthy donors. PCR used 60 Vbeta primers and 13 Jbeta primers. Produced via immunoSEQ multiplex PCR; TCRdb's table is partial and in-frame only. The sample lists roughly 120,000 clones, 70% to 80% occurring once. The sample consisted of PBMCs. Receptors were obtained from a woman aged 40 to 49 in good health and CMV-seropositive.

This clone was found a few times. The chain carries TRBV7-3 and TRBJ2-5; D is undetermined. The CDR3 is 13 amino acids. Deletions cut 4 bases from V and 4 bases from J, with 10 bases between. Germline V gene data show CDR1 as SGHTA and CDR2 as FQGTGA. DNA of the CDR3: TGTGCCAGCAGCTGGTATAGAGGAGAGACCCAGTACTTC. It translates to CASSWYRGETQYF.

This clone was counted once. V is TRBV4-1 and J is TRBJ2-2, with D possibly TRBD2 on 6 matching bases. The CDR3 contains 14 residues. Germline V gene data show CDR1 as MGHRA and CDR2 as YSYEKL. The CDR3 sequence: CAAPRTSNTGELFF. CDR3 DNA sequence: TGCGCAGCCCCGAGAACTAGCAACACCGGGGAGCTGTTTTTT.

This chain joins TRBV7-8 and TRBJ2-3; possible D gene TRBD2, 6 bases. The CDR3 runs 16 residues. V lost 3 bases to trimming and J lost 0 bases, with 13 bases between them. CDR1 SGHVS and CDR2 FQNEAQ come from the germline V gene. DNA for the CDR3: TGTGCCAGCAGCTTGGGAGTGGGAGGAAGCACAGATACGCAGTATTTT. It codes for CASSLGVGGSTDTQYF.

The CDR3: CASSGWGGRYNEQFF. CDR3 nucleotides: TGTGCCAGCAGCGGCTGGGGGGGGCGATACAATGAGCAGTTCTTC. The chain is built from TRBV7-6 and TRBJ2-1; possible D gene TRBD2, 7 bases. V was clipped by 5 bases and J by 4 bases, with 15 bases between them. Per the germline V gene, CDR1 is SGHVS and CDR2 is FNYEAQ. CDR3 length: 15 amino acids.

CDR3 residues: CASSRTSTVYNEQFF. CDR3 nucleotides: TGTGCCAGCAGCCGAACTAGCACAGTCTACAATGAGCAGTTCTTC. The chain combines TRBV11-2 with TRBJ2-1; possibly TRBD2 for D (6 bases). V was clipped by 5 bases and J by 3 bases, with 14 bases between them. There are 15 residues in the CDR3. Germline CDR1 is SGHAT and CDR2 is FQNNGV.

This clone occurred once. The V and J genes are TRBV18 and TRBJ1-5; a weak D match, TRBD1 (5 bases). Germline CDR1 reads KGHSH; CDR2 reads LQKENI. The CDR3 covers 17 residues. The V end was cut by 2 bases, the J end by 2 bases, with 16 bases between. The CDR3 nucleotides are TGTGCCAGCTCACCAACATCGCCCGGGGGGGGCAATCAGCCCCAGCATTTT. Protein product: CASSPTSPGGGNQPQHF.

The chain carries TRBV7-9 and TRBJ2-1; 9 nucleotides agree with TRBD2. Per the germline V gene, CDR1 is SEHNR and CDR2 is FQNEAQ (reference sequence). V was clipped by 5 bases and J by 4 bases; unmatched bases: 6. This CDR3 region has 15 residues. In nucleotides, the CDR3 is TGTGCCAGCAGCCCCGGACTAGCGTTATACAATGAGCAGTTCTTC. It encodes CASSPGLALYNEQFF.

This clone was counted a single time. The rearrangement uses TRBV6-5 and TRBJ1-1, with D unclear. The V and J ends lost 2 bases and 0 bases respectively, with 7 bases between them. This CDR3 comprises 14 residues. Germline V lookup: CDR1 MNHEY, CDR2 SVGAGI. CDR3 amino acids: CASSYRVLNTEAFF. Written as DNA, the CDR3 is TGTGCCAGCAGTTACAGAGTGTTGAACACTGAAGCTTTCTTT.

The chain has TRBV4-3 and TRBJ2-1, with TRBD1 matching 10 bases. V shed 1 base and J 8 bases; nucleotides not matched to a gene: 11. The CDR3 runs to 17 residues. Germline V CDR1 and CDR2: LGHNA, YSLEER. CDR3 sequence reads: CASSQVFPGQGTYEQFF. CDR3 coding DNA: TGCGCCAGCAGCCAAGTATTTCCGGGACAGGGGACCTATGAGCAGTTCTTC.

This rearrangement joins TRBV5-1 to TRBJ2-3; TRBD1 matches at 8 bases. There are 15 residues in the CDR3. The V gene end was trimmed by 3 bases and the J gene end by 3 bases; junction bases not matched to a gene: 6. From germline, CDR1 is SGHRS and CDR2 YFSETQ. The CDR3 protein is CASSYQGAQTDTQYF. The CDR3 DNA reads as TGCGCCAGCAGCTATCAGGGGGCGCAGACAGATACGCAGTATTTT.

The genes are TRBV5-4 and TRBJ2-7, with 7 nucleotides matching TRBD2. Trimming removed 0 bases from V and 1 base from J; junction bases left unmatched: 4. CDR3 length: 15 amino acids. Germline CDR1 reads SGHNT; CDR2 reads YYREEE (reference sequence). The CDR3 nucleotides are TGTGCCAGCAGCTTGGCCGGGACTAAATCCTACGAGCAGTACTTC. Its protein product is CASSLAGTKSYEQYF.

The chain carries TRBV7-2 and TRBJ2-2, with D possibly being TRBD1 (6 bases). The V end was cut by 4 bases, the J end by 1 base, with 13 bases between. The length of the CDR3 is 16 residues. The V gene's germline CDR1 is SGHTA and CDR2 FQGNSA. The CDR3 sequence is CASSSQGQVNTGELFF. CDR3 DNA sequence: TGTGCCAGCAGCTCCCAGGGGCAGGTGAACACCGGGGAGCTGTTTTTT.

The V gene is TRBV10-3, the J gene TRBJ2-1; D may be TRBD2 (6 bases). The ends were cut back, 3 bases at V and 9 bases at J, with 12 bases in the middle. The length of the CDR3 is 13 residues. Germline CDR1 is ENHRY and CDR2 is SYGVKD. The CDR3 coding sequence is TGTGCCATCAGTGACTCGGACGGGGGTGAGCAGTTCTTC. Protein sequence: CAISDSDGGEQFF.

The gene calls are TRBV7-9 and TRBJ2-5; D might be TRBD1 (6 bases). V lost 5 bases, J lost 5 bases, and 15 bases lay in between. This CDR3 is 14 amino acids long. Germline assignment: CDR1 SEHNR and CDR2 FQNEAQ (reference sequence). The CDR3 region is CASSPSGVGETQYF. Written as DNA, the CDR3 is TGTGCCAGCAGCCCCTCAGGGGTAGGGGAGACCCAGTACTTC.

This sequence joins TRBV29-1 and TRBJ2-1; D possibly corresponds to TRBD1 (6 bases). Trimming shortened V by 2 bases and J by 6 bases, and 8 bases separated the two germline ends. CDR3 size: 12 residues. Germline loops: CDR1 SQVTM, CDR2 ANQGSEA. Here the CDR3 reads CSVERTVNEQFF. CDR3 coding DNA: TGCAGCGTTGAAAGGACAGTCAATGAGCAGTTCTTC.

The chain joins TRBV2 to TRBJ2-7, with D perhaps matching TRBD2 (6 bases). V lost 2 bases, J lost 4 bases, and 18 bases lay in between. The germline CDR1 and CDR2 sequences are SNHLY and FYNNEI. This CDR3 has 16 residues. DNA for the CDR3: TGTGCCAGCAGTGAAACAACCGGGACTCCGGGATACGAGCAGTACTTC. Translation gives CASSETTGTPGYEQYF.

This clone came up many times. The genes are TRBV28 and TRBJ1-5; possible D gene TRBD1, 6 bases. The V gene lost 6 bases and the J gene lost 3 bases, with 12 bases spanning the gap. Germline V gene sequence: CDR1 MDHEN, CDR2 SYDVKM. The CDR3 spans 14 residues. The CDR3 is CASRQGVYNQPQHF. CDR3 DNA: TGTGCCAGCAGACAGGGTGTTTACAATCAGCCCCAGCATTTT. The full variable domain, rest sourced from reference TRBV28 and TRBJ1-5, is DVKVTQSSRYLVKRTGEKVFLECVQDMDHENMFWYRQDPGLGLRLIYFSYDVKMKEKGDIPEGYSVSREKKERFSLILESASTNQTSMYLCASRQGVYNQPQHFGDGTRLSIL.

The rearrangement links TRBV11-2 to TRBJ1-1; D perhaps matches TRBD1 (5 bases). The V end lost 3 bases, the J end lost 4 bases, and 6 bases lay between the germline ends. This CDR3 is 12 amino acids long. Germline-derived CDR1 and CDR2 are SGHAT and FQNNGV. CDR3 sequence: CASSFQGTEAFF. The CDR3 DNA sequence: TGTGCCAGCAGCTTTCAGGGCACTGAAGCTTTCTTT.

The chain uses TRBV7-2 and TRBJ2-7, with TRBD1 as a possible D gene (5 bases). With 2 bases removed from V and 2 bases from J, the gap between germline ends came to 7 bases. Germline-derived CDR1 and CDR2 are SGHTA and FQGNSA. The CDR3 length is 13 residues. The CDR3 region is CASSLRQTYEQYF. The CDR3 DNA reads TGTGCCAGCAGCTTAAGACAGACCTACGAGCAGTACTTC.

A few counts support this clone. The chain employs TRBV5-1 and TRBJ2-7; 7 nucleotides line up with TRBD2. The CDR3 extends over 16 amino acids. CDR1 and CDR2 (germline): SGHRS, YFSETQ. V lost 2 bases to trimming and J lost 5 bases; unmatched junction nucleotides: 13. Here the CDR3 reads CASSFLAAQGANEQYF. CDR3 nucleotides: TGCGCCAGCAGCTTTCTAGCGGCTCAGGGAGCCAACGAGCAGTACTTC.

The rearrangement links TRBV5-4 to TRBJ2-7, with D maybe TRBD1 (5 bases). Germline V gene lookup returns CDR1 SGHNT and CDR2 YYREEE (reference sequence). Trimming removed 2 bases from V and 2 bases from J, with 8 bases in between. The CDR3 contains 13 residues. In DNA form, the CDR3 reads TGTGCCAGCAGCTTACAGGCTACCTACGAGCAGTACTTC. Translation: CASSLQATYEQYF.

The rearrangement joins TRBV7-2 to TRBJ1-1; D remains ambiguous. Germline-derived CDR1 and CDR2 are SGHTA and FQGNSA. The CDR3 totals 13 residues. Trimming pared 5 bases from V and 0 bases from J, leaving 7 bases between. This chain's CDR3 is CASSAQVNTEAFF. CDR3 sequence (DNA): TGTGCCAGCAGCGCACAAGTGAACACTGAAGCTTTCTTT.

V is TRBV28 and J is TRBJ1-1; the D is unclear. Germline assignment: CDR1 MDHEN and CDR2 SYDVKM. The CDR3 is 11 residues long. The V end lost 8 bases, the J end lost 1 base, and 5 bases lay between the germline ends. The CDR3 spells CASLGNTEAFF. The CDR3 DNA reads as TGTGCCAGCCTAGGGAACACTGAAGCTTTCTTT.

The V call is TRBV4-3, the J call TRBJ2-5, with D tentatively TRBD2 (5 bases). Germline CDR1 reads LGHNA; CDR2 reads YSLEER. The ends were cut back, 0 bases at V and 6 bases at J, with 14 bases in the middle. This CDR3 has 15 residues. The CDR3 protein is CASSQDPGSRKTQYF. The CDR3 DNA sequence: TGCGCCAGCAGCCAAGACCCGGGATCGAGAAAGACCCAGTACTTC.

The chain recombines TRBV6-5 with TRBJ1-1; weak D call: TRBD1 (6 bases). Germline CDR1 MNHEY, CDR2 SVGAGI. Trimming cost V 11 bases and J 7 bases, with 14 bases left between them. This CDR3 spans 11 amino acids. The CDR3: CAAAGAVEAFF. The CDR3 DNA follows: TGTGCCGCCGCGGGGGCAGTTGAAGCTTTCTTT.

V and J are TRBV2 and TRBJ1-5; 9 bases are a match to TRBD1. Germline V gene lookup returns CDR1 SNHLY and CDR2 FYNNEI. The V gene end was trimmed by 1 base and the J gene end by 10 bases; junction bases not matched to a gene: 8. The CDR3 has 15 residues. In DNA form, the CDR3 reads TGTGCCAGCAGTGAAGTTTTGGGACAGGGCCCACCCCAGCATTTT. This sequence encodes CASSEVLGQGPPQHF.

The V gene is TRBV4-2, the J gene TRBJ2-5, with D possibly being TRBD2 (5 bases). The germline V and J ends were trimmed by 0 bases and 2 bases, with 10 bases remaining between them. Germline V gene lookup returns CDR1 LGHNA and CDR2 YNFKEQ. The CDR3 contains 15 residues. The chain's CDR3 is CASSQDLLAQETQYF. In nucleotides, the CDR3 is TGTGCCAGCAGCCAAGATCTCCTAGCACAAGAGACCCAGTACTTC.